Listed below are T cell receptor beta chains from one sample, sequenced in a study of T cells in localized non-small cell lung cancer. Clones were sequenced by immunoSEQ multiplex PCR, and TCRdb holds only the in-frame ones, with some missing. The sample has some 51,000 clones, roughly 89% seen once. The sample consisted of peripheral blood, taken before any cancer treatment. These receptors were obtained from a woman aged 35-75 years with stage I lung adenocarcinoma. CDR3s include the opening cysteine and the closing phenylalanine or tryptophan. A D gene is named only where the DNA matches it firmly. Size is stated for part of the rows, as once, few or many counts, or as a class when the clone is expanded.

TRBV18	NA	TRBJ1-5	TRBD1	CASSPTDRGGLSNQPQHF	TGTGCCAGCTCACCAACGGACAGGGGTGGCTTAAGCAATCAGCCCCAGCATTTT
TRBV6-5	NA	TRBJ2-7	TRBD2	CASSYSVAGRSYEQYF	TGTGCCAGCAGTTACTCGGTAGCGGGGAGGTCCTACGAGCAGTACTTC
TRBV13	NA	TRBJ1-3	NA	CASSRSSPGNTIYF	TGTGCCAGCAGCCGGTCATCGCCGGGAAACACCATATATTTT
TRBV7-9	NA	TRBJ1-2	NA	CASSSSQGSGYTF	TGTGCCAGCAGCTCGTCCCAGGGATCGGGCTACACCTTC
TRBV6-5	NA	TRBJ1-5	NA	CASSITEGRPQHF	TGTGCCAGCAGTATTACGGAGGGACGGCCCCAGCATTTT
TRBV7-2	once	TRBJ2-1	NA	CASSPGTTSEQFF	TGTGCCAGCAGCCCCGGGACCACAAGTGAGCAGTTCTTC
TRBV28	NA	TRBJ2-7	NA	CASVGGPGAYEQYF	TGTGCCAGCGTGGGGGGGCCTGGGGCTTACGAGCAGTACTTC
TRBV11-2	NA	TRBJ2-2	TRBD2	CASSLVLAGGSNTGELFF	TGTGCCAGCAGCTTAGTTCTAGCGGGGGGCTCGAACACCGGGGAGCTGTTTTTT
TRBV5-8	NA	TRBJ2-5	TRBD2	CASSPTSGGAKTQYF	TGTGCCAGCAGTCCGACTAGCGGGGGGGCTAAGACCCAGTACTTC
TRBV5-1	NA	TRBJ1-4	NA	CASRQGLIERSNEKLFF	TGCGCCAGCAGGCAAGGACTTATCGAGCGGAGTAATGAAAAACTGTTTTTT
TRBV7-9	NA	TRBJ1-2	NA	CASSLWYSNYGYTF	TGTGCCAGCAGCTTATGGTACAGTAACTATGGCTACACCTTC
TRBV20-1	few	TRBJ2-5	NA	CSGGAGETQYF	TGCAGTGGGGGGGCCGGGGAGACCCAGTACTTC
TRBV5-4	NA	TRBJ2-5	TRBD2	CASSLLAGGETQYF	TGTGCCAGCAGCCTACTAGCGGGGGGAGAGACCCAGTACTTC
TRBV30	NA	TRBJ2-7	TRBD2	CAWRSRGGILYEQYF	TGTGCCTGGAGATCTCGGGGGGGAATCCTATACGAGCAGTACTTC
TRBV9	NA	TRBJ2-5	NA	CASSVGGEETQYF	TGTGCCAGCAGCGTAGGGGGGGAAGAGACCCAGTACTTC
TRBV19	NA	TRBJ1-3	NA	CASYSGNTIYF	TGTGCCAGCTACTCTGGAAACACCATATATTTT
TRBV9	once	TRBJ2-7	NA	CASSPLRVGTYEQYF	TGTGCCAGCAGCCCGCTCCGGGTGGGGACCTACGAGCAGTACTTC
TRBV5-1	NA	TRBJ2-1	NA	CASSTRPGGRFYNEQFF	TGCGCCAGCAGCACCCGGCCCGGGGGGCGGTTCTACAATGAGCAGTTCTTC
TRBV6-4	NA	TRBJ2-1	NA	CASSLKRGSEQFF	TGTGCCAGCAGTCTTAAACGGGGGAGTGAGCAGTTCTTC
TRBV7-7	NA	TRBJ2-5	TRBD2	CASSLGGGREETQYF	TGTGCTAGCAGCTTAGGCGGGGGGCGCGAGGAGACCCAGTACTTC
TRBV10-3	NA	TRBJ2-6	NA	CAISEVVSGANVLTF	TGTGCCATCAGTGAGGTTGTGTCTGGGGCCAACGTCCTGACTTTC
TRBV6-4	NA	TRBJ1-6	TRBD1	CASSKDRANSPLHF	TGTGCCAGCAGTAAGGACAGGGCGAATTCACCCCTCCACTTT
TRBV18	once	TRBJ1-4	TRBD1	CASSPGTAKEKLFF	TGTGCCAGCTCACCCGGGACAGCCAAAGAAAAACTGTTTTTT
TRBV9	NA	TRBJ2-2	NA	CASSPEGGLYTGELFF	TGTGCCAGCAGCCCCGAAGGCGGGCTATATACCGGGGAGCTGTTTTTT
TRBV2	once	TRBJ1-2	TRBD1	CASSALTGGYGYTF	TGTGCCAGCAGCGCCCTGACAGGGGGCTATGGCTACACCTTC
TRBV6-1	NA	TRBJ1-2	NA	CASSEEPRYGYTF	TGTGCCAGCAGTGAAGAACCCCGCTATGGCTACACCTTC
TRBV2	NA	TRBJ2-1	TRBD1	CASSGTGDEQFF	TGTGCCAGCAGCGGGACAGGGGACGAGCAGTTCTTC
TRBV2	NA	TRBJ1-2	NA	CASRTDSQTVYGYTF	TGTGCCAGCAGGACCGATTCCCAGACGGTCTATGGCTACACCTTC
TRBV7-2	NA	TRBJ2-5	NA	CASSLKAGAGETQYF	TGTGCCAGCAGCCTAAAGGCGGGGGCCGGAGAGACCCAGTACTTC
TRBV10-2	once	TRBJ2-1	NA	CASSERGYNEQFF	TGCGCCAGCAGTGAGAGGGGTTACAATGAGCAGTTCTTC
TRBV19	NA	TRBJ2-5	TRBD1	CASSRQGYETQYF	TGTGCCAGTAGTAGACAGGGGTACGAGACCCAGTACTTC
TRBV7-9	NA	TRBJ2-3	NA	CASSLSASRDTQYF	TGTGCCAGCAGCTTATCGGCTAGCAGAGATACGCAGTATTTT
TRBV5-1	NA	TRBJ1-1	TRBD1	CASSLGQGKPEAFF	TGCGCCAGCAGCCTGGGACAGGGTAAACCTGAAGCTTTCTTT
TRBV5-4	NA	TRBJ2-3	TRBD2	CASSPGGGNTDTQYF	TGTGCCAGCAGCCCGGGCGGGGGTAACACAGATACGCAGTATTTT
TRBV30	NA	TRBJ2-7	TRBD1	CAWSVRLRTGGEQYF	TGTGCCTGGAGTGTACGTTTAAGGACAGGGGGTGAGCAGTACTTC
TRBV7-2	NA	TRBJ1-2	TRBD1	CASSPQGQFSGYTF	TGTGCCAGCAGCCCTCAGGGACAGTTTTCCGGCTACACCTTC
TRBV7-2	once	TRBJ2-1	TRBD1	CASSQEQGVLNEQFF	TGTGCCAGCAGCCAAGAACAGGGGGTACTCAATGAGCAGTTCTTC
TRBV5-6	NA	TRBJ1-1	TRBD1	CASSLGRGRVRTEAFF	TGTGCCAGCAGCTTAGGGAGGGGGCGCGTGAGGACTGAAGCTTTCTTT
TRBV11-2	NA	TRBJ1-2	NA	CASSLGSGYTF	TGTGCCAGCAGCCTCGGAAGTGGCTACACCTTC
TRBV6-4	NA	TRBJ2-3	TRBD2	CASSESGGSDTQYF	TGTGCCAGCAGTGAGTCGGGGGGGTCAGATACGCAGTATTTT
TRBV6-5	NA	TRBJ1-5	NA	CASSYSSYSNQPQHF	TGTGCCAGCAGTTACTCGTCATATAGCAATCAGCCCCAGCATTTT
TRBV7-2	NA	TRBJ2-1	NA	CASSLLNEQFF	TGTGCCAGCAGCTTACTGAATGAGCAGTTCTTC
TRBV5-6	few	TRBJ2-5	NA	CASRGQLQETQYF	TGTGCCAGCAGAGGCCAGCTTCAAGAGACCCAGTACTTC
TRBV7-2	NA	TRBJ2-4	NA	CASSLALGQLKNIQYF	TGTGCCAGCAGCTTAGCGCTGGGGCAGCTCAAAAACATTCAGTACTTC
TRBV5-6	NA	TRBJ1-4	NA	CASSFGWTANEKLFF	TGTGCCAGCAGCTTTGGATGGACCGCTAATGAAAAACTGTTTTTT
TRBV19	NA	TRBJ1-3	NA	CASKIADQANTIYF	TGTGCCAGTAAGATCGCAGATCAGGCAAACACCATATATTTT
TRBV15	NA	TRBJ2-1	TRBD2	CATSRDRLAEFNEQFF	TGTGCCACCAGCAGAGATCGACTAGCAGAGTTCAATGAGCAGTTCTTC
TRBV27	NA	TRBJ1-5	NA	CASSPTDQPQHF	TGTGCCAGCAGTCCGACAGATCAGCCCCAGCATTTT
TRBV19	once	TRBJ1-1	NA	CASSMPTVQAFF	TGTGCCAGTAGTATGCCGACAGTTCAAGCTTTCTTT